This T cell receptor (beta chain) is from a study of T cell responses to AZD1222 COVID-19 vaccine. Broader study findings: Clonal diversity was possibly underestimated, and white British individuals and females predominated among donors. Targets within unmutated variant regions were reportedly found for nearly half of spike-specific TCRs. At baseline, just 6 or 7 AZD1222 recipients tested seropositive. Repertoires in all cases were sampled only once the peak T cell response had passed.

Libraries were prepared by immunoSEQ multiplex PCR; TCRdb keeps only in-frame clonotypes and omits some of them. The repertoire holds roughly 110,000 clones, 70% to 90% seen once, with less than 6.5% in the top ten. V was cut by 3 bases and J by 0 bases, with 16 bases left in between. The CDR3 is 17 amino acids. CDR1 SGDLS and CDR2 YYNGEE come from the germline V gene. Notes on this clone: Its specificity is not known.

Sample: peripheral blood, taken 28 days after the second AZD1222 dose. The sequence derives from an adult who received the AZD1222 COVID-19 vaccine. The rearrangement uses TRBV9 and TRBJ1-3, with D unclear. CDR3 in amino acids: CASSAPKDGTSGNTIYF. DNA of the CDR3: TGTGCCAGCAGCGCTCCAAAGGACGGAACCTCTGGAAACACCATATATTTT.